Presented here are 32 T cell receptor beta chains from one specimen sequenced in a study of blood T cell repertoires in COVID-19. Profiling relied on immunoSEQ multiplex PCR, and the TCRdb table lists in-frame clones only, not all of them. The sample carries 100,000 to 150,000 clones, 86% recorded once. Sequenced input: PBMCs or T cells enriched from blood (not recorded which). Every receptor here comes from a woman in her 50s who had recovered from COVID-19.

The J gene is TRBJ2-3, the V gene TRBV5-1, with no clear D. The CDR3 loop spans 15 amino acids. Germline V gene data show CDR1 as SGHRS and CDR2 as YFSETQ. Trimming removed 0 bases from V and 1 base from J, with 9 bases in between. The DNA for the CDR3 is TGCGCCAGCAGCTTGGTTCCAACTCGCACAGATACGCAGTATTTT. Amino acids: CASSLVPTRTDTQYF.

The chain links TRBV29-1 to TRBJ1-1; possible D gene TRBD1, 5 bases. The germline V gene encodes CDR1 SQVTM and CDR2 ANQGSEA. The CDR3 runs 12 residues. V lost 1 base and J lost 3, with 6 bases in between. CDR3 sequence reads: CSVEGGDTEAFF. For the CDR3, the DNA is TGCAGCGTTGAAGGGGGGGACACTGAAGCTTTCTTT.

J is TRBJ2-7 and V is TRBV30; a weak D match, TRBD2 (7 bases). The CDR3 runs 11 residues. Trimming cost V 5 bases and J 11 bases, with 16 bases left between them. CDR1 and CDR2 from the germline V gene are GTSNPN and SVGIG (reference sequence). The DNA of the CDR3 is TGTGCCTGGGAAAGGGGGGGCGAAAAGTACTTC. Translating gives CAWERGGEKYF.

V and J are TRBV7-9 and TRBJ2-7; 9 bases are shared with TRBD2. J lost 5 bases, V lost 3 bases, and 8 bases had no gene match. Looked up from germline, CDR1 is SEHNR and CDR2 is FQNEAQ (reference sequence). The CDR3 loop spans 15 amino acids. The CDR3 DNA sequence: TGTGCCAGCAGCTTCGCCCCAGCGGGGGGCGACGAGCAGTACTTC. Protein: CASSFAPAGGDEQYF.

The V and J genes are TRBV6-9 and TRBJ2-5, with D hard to call. Between the trimmed V and J ends, which lost 3 bases and 5 bases, there was a span of 4 bases. The V gene's germline CDR1 is MNHGY and CDR2 SVAAGI. This CDR3 has 11 residues. This CDR3 reads CASSYGETQYF. CDR3 nucleotides: TGTGCCAGCAGTTACGGGGAGACCCAGTACTTC.

The V call is TRBV5-4, the J call TRBJ2-5; D might be TRBD2 (6 bases). Trimming removed 4 bases at V and 0 bases at J, with 10 bases between. This CDR3 is built from 14 residues. Germline CDR1 is SGHNT and CDR2 is YYREEE (reference sequence). The CDR3 protein is CASSPRTNQETQYF. The CDR3 DNA is TGTGCCAGCAGCCCCAGGACTAACCAAGAGACCCAGTACTTC.

This chain uses TRBV5-5 with TRBJ1-1, with 8 bases that match TRBD1. Germline lookup yields CDR1 SGHKS and CDR2 YYEKEE (reference sequence). The CDR3 loop spans 15 amino acids. Trimming removed 0 bases from V and 0 bases from J; junction bases left unmatched: 1. The chain's CDR3 is CASSLAGGMNTEAFF. The DNA for the CDR3 is TGTGCCAGCAGCTTGGCAGGGGGCATGAACACTGAAGCTTTCTTT. The full variable domain, completed using reference TRBV5-5 and TRBJ1-1, is DAGVTQSPTHLIKTRGQQVTLRCSPISGHKSVSWYQQVLGQGPQFIFQYYEKEERGRGNFPDRFSARQFPNYSSELNVNALLLGDSALYLCASSLAGGMNTEAFFGQGTRLTVV.

The V and J genes are TRBV30 and TRBJ2-7; 9 nucleotides align to TRBD1. Germline trimming cut 3 bases from V and 1 base from J; bases unmatched to any gene: 1. The CDR3 spans 13 residues. Germline loops: CDR1 GTSNPN, CDR2 SVGIG (reference sequence). CDR3 sequence (DNA): TGTGCCTGGAGGGGGACAGGGTCCTACGAGCAGTACTTC. Amino acid sequence: CAWRGTGSYEQYF. Full variable domain (remainder filled in from reference TRBV30 and TRBJ2-7): SQTIHQWPATLVQPVGSPLSLECTVEGTSNPNLYWYRQAAGRGLQLLFYSVGIGQISSEVPQNLSASRPQDRQFILSSKKLLLSDSGFYLCAWRGTGSYEQYFGPGTRLTVT.

The chain combines TRBV2 with TRBJ1-1; the D is unclear. Trimming removed 3 bases from V and 1 base from J, with 9 bases in between. In germline, CDR1 is SNHLY, CDR2 FYNNEI. There are 14 residues in the CDR3. The CDR3 nucleotides read TGTGCCAGCAGTGACCGGGCGGGGAACACTGAAGCTTTCTTT. Translation: CASSDRAGNTEAFF.

The chain couples TRBV3-1 (or the pseudogene TRBV3-2) to TRBJ2-5, with 7 positions matching TRBD2. Germline V gene lookup returns CDR1 LGHDT and CDR2 YNNKEL (reference sequence). There are 19 residues in the CDR3. V lost 3 bases and J lost 5; bases outside the gene matches: 21. The CDR3 DNA reads TGTGCCAGCAGCCATTCCAAGCGGGGCCTGGGCAAGCCCATGGAGACCCAGTACTTC. It yields the protein CASSHSKRGLGKPMETQYF.

V usage is TRBV5-1 and J usage is TRBJ1-4; maybe TRBD1 (5 bases). The germline CDR1 and CDR2 sequences are SGHRS and YFSETQ. Trimming removed 4 bases from V and 3 bases from J, with 10 bases in between. CDR3 length: 14 amino acids. CDR3 nucleotide sequence: TGCGCCAGCAGCCAGGGTTCCTCTAATGAAAAACTGTTTTTT. Translation: CASSQGSSNEKLFF.

The V call is TRBV27, the J call TRBJ1-2; TRBD1 matches at 7 bases. Germline V CDR1 and CDR2: MNHEY, SMNVEV (reference sequence). Trimming cost V 7 bases and J 4 bases; bases outside gene matches: 12. CDR3 length: 15 amino acids. The DNA for the CDR3 is TGTGCCAGCACCCTTCGAGGGGGCAGCGGCTATGGCTACACCTTC. This translates into CASTLRGGSGYGYTF.

The gene calls are TRBV9 and TRBJ1-2, with D tentatively TRBD1 (5 bases). V lost 4 bases and J lost 4, with 11 bases in between. CDR3 length: 13 residues. Germline CDR1 is SGDLS and CDR2 is YYNGEE. The CDR3 here is CASSTGGSYGYTF. In nucleotides, the CDR3 is TGTGCCAGCAGCACAGGAGGGAGCTATGGCTACACCTTC.

The chain couples TRBV6-5 to TRBJ1-2; 7 bases map to TRBD1. The CDR3 consists of 16 residues. V gave up 4 bases and J gave up 3 bases; unmatched junction bases: 11. CDR1 MNHEY and CDR2 SVGAGI come from the germline V gene. CDR3 region: CASSSPIMTGHYGYTF. Written as DNA, the CDR3 is TGTGCCAGCAGTTCTCCGATTATGACAGGGCACTATGGCTACACCTTC.

The chain has TRBV7-9 and TRBJ1-6; weak D call: TRBD1 (5 bases). The CDR3 extends over 13 amino acids. The V end was cut by 3 bases, the J end by 16 bases, with 16 bases between. CDR1 and CDR2 (germline): SEHNR, FQNEAQ (reference sequence). The DNA for the CDR3 is TGTGCCAGCAGCTTGGAGGGACCGCAGCCACTCCACTTT. Protein sequence: CASSLEGPQPLHF.

The rearrangement links TRBV3-1 (or the pseudogene TRBV3-2) to TRBJ2-2; tentative D call: TRBD2 (6 bases). The CDR3 is 16 amino acids. The V and J ends lost 0 bases and 5 bases respectively, with 13 bases between them. From germline, CDR1 is LGHDT and CDR2 YNNKEL (reference sequence). The CDR3 spells CASSQEQGSGTGELFF. In DNA form, the CDR3 reads TGTGCCAGCAGCCAAGAGCAGGGAAGCGGGACCGGGGAGCTGTTTTTT.

This chain uses TRBV9 with TRBJ2-3; 14 bases align to TRBD2. Looked up from germline, CDR1 is SGDLS and CDR2 is YYNGEE. V was pared by 0 bases and J by 3 bases, with 6 bases of the junction left unmatched. CDR3 size: 18 residues. CDR3 loop: CASSVGLAGGLSTDTQYF. The DNA of the CDR3 is TGTGCCAGCAGCGTAGGACTAGCGGGGGGGCTGAGTACAGATACGCAGTATTTT.

This rearrangement joins TRBV11-2 to TRBJ2-7, with TRBD1 matching 8 bases. Germline assignment: CDR1 SGHAT and CDR2 FQNNGV. Trimming removed 4 bases from V and 3 bases from J; junction bases left unmatched: 5. This CDR3 has 14 residues. As DNA, the CDR3 is TGTGCCAGCAGCTACTGGACAGGGAACTACGAGCAGTACTTC. It is translated as CASSYWTGNYEQYF.

This clone showed up just a few times. The chain employs TRBV3-1 (or the pseudogene TRBV3-2) and TRBJ2-1; TRBD1 aligns across 7 bases. CDR1 and CDR2 (germline): LGHDT, YNNKEL (reference sequence). The junction had 2 bases not matched to a gene; V was cut back by 1 base and J by 5 bases. The CDR3 loop spans 14 amino acids. CDR3 residues: CASSQATGHNEQFF. The CDR3 coding sequence is TGTGCCAGCAGCCAAGCGACAGGGCACAATGAGCAGTTCTTC.

The chain joins TRBV7-9 to TRBJ1-5; a possible D gene is TRBD1 (6 bases). Germline CDR1 is SEHNR and CDR2 is FQNEAQ (reference sequence). V was shortened by 6 bases and J by 7 bases, with 16 bases between the two germline ends. This CDR3 contains 14 residues. The CDR3 nucleotides are TGTGCCAGCAGGCCCCTTCAGGGGCCCCAGCCCCAGCATTTT. Translated: CASRPLQGPQPQHF.

The CDR3 DNA reads TGCGCCAGCACCCCTATGTCTGGGGCCAACGTCCTGACTTTC. Its translation is CASTPMSGANVLTF. This chain uses TRBV5-1 with TRBJ2-6; D unresolved. V gave up 6 bases and J gave up 1 base, with 8 bases separating them. Germline loops: CDR1 SGHRS, CDR2 YFSETQ. The CDR3 has 14 residues.

The chain employs TRBV10-3 and TRBJ1-2; 10 nucleotides match TRBD1. The V segment lost 0 bases and the J segment 4 bases; nucleotides outside the gene matches: 5. Germline V lookup: CDR1 ENHRY, CDR2 SYGVKD. The CDR3 has 16 residues. The DNA of the CDR3 is TGTGCCATCAGTGAGTCTGGACAGGGGGTAGGCTATGGCTACACCTTC. Protein product: CAISESGQGVGYGYTF.

The chain has TRBV9 and TRBJ1-4, with D unresolved. Germline CDR1 and CDR2: SGDLS and YYNGEE. This CDR3 comprises 15 residues. Trimming removed 0 bases at V and 4 bases at J, with 10 bases between. CDR3: CASSVGARFNEKLFF. The CDR3 DNA reads TGTGCCAGCAGCGTAGGTGCCAGGTTTAATGAAAAACTGTTTTTT. The full variable domain, its missing parts supplied by reference TRBV9 and TRBJ1-4, is DSGVTQTPKHLITATGQRVTLRCSPRSGDLSVYWYQQSLDQGLQFLIQYYNGEERAKGNILERFSAQQFPDLHSELNLSSLELGDSALYFCASSVGARFNEKLFFGSGTQLSVL.

The gene calls are TRBV19 and TRBJ2-2; the match to TRBD2 covers 12 bases. The CDR3 totals 18 residues. Germline CDR1 and CDR2: LNHDA and SQIVND (reference sequence). V lost 1 base and J lost 7; bases outside the gene matches: 10. CDR3 region: CASSIGGTSGLGVGELFF. The DNA of the CDR3 is TGTGCCAGTAGTATAGGGGGGACTAGCGGGCTCGGCGTCGGGGAGCTGTTTTTT.

The V and J genes are TRBV6-7 and TRBJ1-1; D gene ambiguous. TRBV6-7 is designated an ORF whose function remains uncertain. There are 10 residues in the CDR3. Deletions cut 4 bases from V and 6 bases from J, with 3 bases between. The CDR3 DNA reads as TGTGCCAGCAGTTTATCTGAAGCTTTCTTT. It specifies CASSLSEAFF.

The chain carries TRBV5-4 and TRBJ2-3; 9 bases are a match to TRBD2. Germline CDR1 reads SGHNT; CDR2 reads YYREEE (reference sequence). This CDR3 contains 16 residues. V lost 4 bases to trimming and J lost 0 bases; unmatched junction nucleotides: 6. The CDR3 spells CASSSSSGASTDTQYF. The CDR3 DNA sequence: TGTGCCAGCAGCAGTTCTAGCGGGGCCAGCACAGATACGCAGTATTTT.

In this sample, this clone turned up a few times. The chain carries TRBV10-2 and TRBJ2-5; the match to TRBD2 covers 7 bases. Germline V gene lookup returns CDR1 WSHSY and CDR2 SAAADI. Trimming at V came to 2 bases and at J to 2 bases, leaving 8 bases not matched to a gene. The CDR3 is 16 residues long. The CDR3 DNA is TGCGCCAGCAGTGAGGGACTAGGGTCGACACAAGAGACCCAGTACTTC. This gives the protein CASSEGLGSTQETQYF.

This chain connects TRBV5-8 to TRBJ1-3, with a possible D match to TRBD1 (6 bases). V gave up 0 bases and J gave up 4 bases, with 17 bases separating them. This CDR3 is 17 amino acids long. Germline lookup yields CDR1 SGHTS and CDR2 YDEGEE. For the CDR3, the DNA is TGTGCCAGCAGCTTGGAAGGGACCTCCAGGGGCGGAAACACCATATATTTT. Translating it yields CASSLEGTSRGGNTIYF. The variable domain in full, completed from reference TRBV5-8 and TRBJ1-3, reads EAGVTQSPTHLIKTRGQQATLRCSPISGHTSVYWYQQALGLGLQFLLWYDEGEERNRGNFPPRFSGRQFPNYSSELNVNALELEDSALYLCASSLEGTSRGGNTIYFGEGSWLTVV.

The rearrangement joins TRBV10-2 to TRBJ1-5; 9 nucleotides agree with TRBD1. The trim removed 4 bases at V and 6 bases at J, leaving 4 bases unmatched. Germline V CDR1 and CDR2: WSHSY, SAAADI. CDR3 length equals 14 residues. CDR3 DNA sequence: TGCGCCAGCAGTGGGACAGGGGATGTTCAGCCCCAGCATTTT. Translating gives CASSGTGDVQPQHF.

This chain uses TRBV9 with TRBJ2-3, with 10 bases fitting TRBD2. V lost 4 bases, J lost 3 bases, and 5 bases stayed unmatched. Germline loops: CDR1 SGDLS, CDR2 YYNGEE. The CDR3 has 15 residues. CDR3 DNA: TGTGCCAGCAGCACGAGCGGGGGGGCAACAGATACGCAGTATTTT. As protein: CASSTSGGATDTQYF. The full variable domain, rest sourced from reference TRBV9 and TRBJ2-3, is DSGVTQTPKHLITATGQRVTLRCSPRSGDLSVYWYQQSLDQGLQFLIQYYNGEERAKGNILERFSAQQFPDLHSELNLSSLELGDSALYFCASSTSGGATDTQYFGPGTRLTVL.

V and J are TRBV10-3 and TRBJ2-1, with D perhaps TRBD2 (6 bases). V lost 10 bases and J lost 5, with 15 bases in between. The CDR3 runs 13 residues. CDR1 and CDR2 (germline): ENHRY, SYGVKD. The CDR3 reads CATTGGLHNEQFF. The DNA for the CDR3 is TGTGCCACTACGGGCGGACTACACAATGAGCAGTTCTTC.

The chain uses TRBV4-1 and TRBJ2-2, with 9 bases lining up with TRBD2. Per germline, CDR1 MGHRA and CDR2 YSYEKL. J lost 7 bases, V lost 4 bases, and 13 bases had no gene match. The CDR3 loop spans 17 amino acids. This CDR3 is CASSRALAGGPVGELFF. CDR3 bases: TGCGCCAGCAGCCGGGCTCTGGCGGGGGGGCCGGTCGGGGAGCTGTTTTTT.